This T cell receptor beta chain emerged from a study of Ad26.COV2.S vaccination and SARS-CoV-2 variants. Treatment indicated: roughly 18 received Ad26.COV2.S at low or high dose, single or two shots; 5 received placebo; per-sample allocation not given. Specimen acquisition occurred on day 63 following the initial vaccine or placebo injection. Repertoires were generated with immunoSEQ multiplex PCR, while TCRdb's copy carries only in-frame clones and drops some. The sample shows fewer than 500,000 clones, more than 80% of them seen only once. The CDR3 length is 15 residues. Germline CDR1 and CDR2: SGDLS and YYNGEE. Trimming removed 3 bases from V and 6 bases from J, with 19 bases in between.

The sequences come from peripheral blood, collected in a trial of Ad26.COV2.S vaccine versus placebo. The rearrangement links TRBV9 to TRBJ2-7; tentatively, D is TRBD2 (6 bases). This receptor was taken from a person between 18 and 59 years old who received the Ad26.COV2.S COVID-19 vaccine or a placebo. Here the CDR3 reads CASSASGTGFGEQYF. The DNA for the CDR3 is TGTGCCAGCAGCGCCTCCGGGACTGGTTTCGGCGAGCAGTACTTC.